The rows below give T cell receptor beta chains drawn from one sample of a study of control samples from healthy donors and cancer patients. Generated by immunoSEQ multiplex PCR, the TCRdb table keeps only in-frame clones and is missing some. This table has some 150,000 clones, roughly 94% appearing once. The specimen was PBMCs. The receptor source for this set is a man between 60 and 75 years old with colorectal cancer. The CDR3 runs from the conserved cysteine through the conserved F or W. The D gene is left open where the match is weak. Clone size is given for some rows only: seen once, a few or many times, or a class if the clone is expanded.

.	TRBV19	TRBD2	TRBJ2-3	CASSMSGGTDTQYF	TGTGCCAGTAGTATGAGCGGGGGCACAGATACGCAGTATTTT
.	TRBV10-3	.	TRBJ1-1	CALREGLQSEAFF	TGTGCCCTAAGGGAGGGCCTCCAGAGTGAAGCTTTCTTT
.	TRBV25-1	TRBD1	TRBJ1-2	CASSETGAGVYGYTF	TGTGCCAGCAGTGAGACAGGGGCCGGAGTCTATGGCTACACCTTC
.	TRBV18	.	TRBJ1-1	CASSPPAGQNTEAFF	TGTGCCAGCTCACCACCGGCAGGACAGAACACTGAAGCTTTCTTT
.	TRBV7-8	TRBD1	TRBJ1-1	CASSLSPGGNTEAFF	TGTGCCAGCAGCTTATCTCCAGGGGGGAACACTGAAGCTTTCTTT
.	TRBV7-9	.	TRBJ2-3	CASSLAPRPGDTQYF	TGTGCCAGCAGCTTAGCCCCGAGGCCCGGGGATACGCAGTATTTT
.	TRBV5-6	TRBD1	TRBJ1-2	CASSPGTGVYTF	TGTGCCAGCAGCCCCGGGACAGGGGTCTACACCTTC
.	TRBV21-1	.	TRBJ2-2	CASSKAGTGSTGELFF	TGTGCCAGCAGCAAAGCGGGGACAGGGAGCACCGGGGAGCTGTTTTTT
.	TRBV9	TRBD1	TRBJ1-4	CASSVLGQLNEKLFF	TGTGCCAGCAGCGTATTGGGACAGCTCAATGAAAAACTGTTTTTT
.	TRBV2	.	TRBJ2-4	CASSEYDIRNIQYF	TGTGCCAGCAGTGAATACGATATCAGGAACATTCAGTACTTC
.	TRBV24-1	.	TRBJ2-1	CATSGPGANEQFF	TGTGCCACCAGTGGCCCAGGGGCCAATGAGCAGTTCTTC
.	TRBV11-2	.	TRBJ2-5	CASSLDSQETQYF	TGTGCCAGCAGCCTGGACAGCCAAGAGACCCAGTACTTC
.	TRBV27	TRBD1	TRBJ1-4	CASSVTGQGKLFF	TGTGCCAGCAGTGTGACAGGACAGGGGAAACTGTTTTTT
once	TRBV6-5	TRBD1	TRBJ2-7	CASSYGTGTYEQYF	TGTGCCAGCAGTTACGGGACAGGGACGTACGAGCAGTACTTC
.	TRBV30	.	TRBJ1-3	CAWSAGSSGNTIYF	TGTGCCTGGAGCGCAGGGAGCTCTGGAAACACCATATATTTT
once	TRBV7-2	.	TRBJ2-2	CASSFRTANTGELFF	TGTGCCAGCAGCTTTAGGACAGCGAACACCGGGGAGCTGTTTTTT
.	TRBV4-3	.	TRBJ1-2	CASSHNVGDYGYTF	TGCGCCAGCAGCCACAACGTAGGGGACTATGGCTACACCTTC